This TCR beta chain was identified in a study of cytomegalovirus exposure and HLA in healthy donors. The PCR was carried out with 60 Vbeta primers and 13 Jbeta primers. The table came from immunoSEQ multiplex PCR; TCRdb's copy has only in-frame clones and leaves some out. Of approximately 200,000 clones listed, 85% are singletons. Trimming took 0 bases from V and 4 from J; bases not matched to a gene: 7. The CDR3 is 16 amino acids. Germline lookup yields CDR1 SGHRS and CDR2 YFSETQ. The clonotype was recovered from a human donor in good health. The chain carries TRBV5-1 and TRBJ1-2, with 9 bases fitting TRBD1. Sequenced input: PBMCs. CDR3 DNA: TGCGCCAGCAGCTTGGCACCGGGACAGGGAGTCTATGGCTACACCTTC. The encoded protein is CASSLAPGQGVYGYTF.